The clone carrying this T cell receptor beta chain showed up just a few times. One entry per CDR3 protein, called by TCRdb with MiXCR from the RT-PCR reads. The table records about a million distinct CDR3 sequences, more than 15% of them present only once. J was trimmed by 5 bases and V by 6 bases; bases with no gene match: 10. Germline CDR1 reads SNHLY; CDR2 reads FYNNEI. The CDR3 is 14 residues long. The data are from a study of patients and donors after allogeneic stem cell transplantation. The sequencing sample was made of blood, either unsorted or a sorted T cell fraction (not recorded which). This TCR derives from a human donor who was either an allogeneic HSCT recipient or a stem cell or donor lymphocyte infusion donor (not recorded which). It is not recorded whose cells these are; they may come from a transplant donor. The chain uses TRBV2 and TRBJ2-7, with 7 nucleotides matching TRBD2. CDR3 sequence: CASRTGGTFNEQYF. The CDR3, as DNA: TGTGCCAGCAGAACCGGGGGGACCTTTAACGAGCAGTACTTC. Drawing the rest from reference TRBV2 and TRBJ2-7, the complete variable domain is EPEVTQTPSHQVTQMGQEVILRCVPISNHLYFYWYRQILGQKVEFLVSFYNNEISEKSEIFDDQFSVERPDGSNFTLKIRSTKLEDSAMYFCASRTGGTFNEQYFGPGTRLTVT.